This T cell receptor (beta chain) stems from a study of vaccination and CD4 T cells after COVID-19. Study-wide findings and caveats: No early post-infection timepoints were studied, and convalescent patients studied were relatively few. Of the reactive clones in convalescent patients, a median around 83% showed up only post-vaccination.

This clonotype was counted between two and nine times. What it recognizes is unknown. Sequencing of DNA taken from cultured CD4+ T cells relied on the Oncomine TCR Beta short-read assay. A single record per CDR3 protein comes from TCRdb applying MiXCR to the PCR reads. Altogether approximately 5,400 distinct CDR3 sequences are present, 35% to 45% being singletons, with the ten largest covering 25% to 35%. The treatment is: roughly ten-day PBMC culture with coronavirus spike peptide pools or control peptides (ViraFEST assay). Those CD4+ T cells from the unexposed donor predate the COVID-19 pandemic (2011-2018). Once peptide pools had expanded antigen-specific T cells, ViraFEST sequenced TCRs. Sequencing was performed on CD4+ T cells from blood, cultured in vitro. The receptor was derived from a human donor in good health.

CDR3 bases: TGTGCCAGCAGTTCGGACGGACTGAACACTGAAGCTTTCTTT. Translated, it gives CASSSDGLNTEAFF. The genes are TRBV6-5 and TRBJ1-1, with D uncertain. The germline gives CDR1 MNHEY, CDR2 SVGAGI. V was shortened by 4 bases and J by 0 bases, with 9 bases between the two germline ends. CDR3 length: 14 residues.